The clone carrying this T cell receptor (beta chain) was picked up one time. Its antigen is still unknown. This sample stems from a study of T cell clonotyping in hematopoietic cell transplantation. Regarding the study as a whole: Graft donor and pretransplant recipient Inverse Simpson Index values predicted broader posttransplant TCR diversity. Pathologically expanded recipient clonotypes increased progressively from day 30 to day 180 as diversity fell. CD4 and CD8 repertoire contributions could not be separated without sorting.

This CDR3 is built from 11 residues. Germline V lookup: CDR1 SGHVS, CDR2 FNYEAQ. Trimming shortened V by 5 bases and J by 6 bases, and 5 bases separated the two germline ends. Assay used: immunoSEQ multiplex PCR; TCRdb lists only in-frame clones, some missing. The sample records more than 65,000 clones, about 94% being singletons. Sequencing was done on a sample of peripheral blood mononuclear cells. This TCR came from a man aged 50 or older in good health. Some clones in this sample may be carry-over from other donors' samples. The chain links TRBV7-6 to TRBJ2-1, with D uncertain. The CDR3 coding sequence is TGTGCCAGCAGCCAACTCAATGAGCAGTTCTTC. Translated, it gives CASSQLNEQFF. The full variable domain, completed using reference TRBV7-6 and TRBJ2-1, is GAGVSQSPRYKVTKRGQDVALRCDPISGHVSLYWYRQALGQGPEFLTYFNYEAQQDKSGLPNDRFSAERPEGSISTLTIQRTEQRDSAMYRCASSQLNEQFFGPGTRLTVL.